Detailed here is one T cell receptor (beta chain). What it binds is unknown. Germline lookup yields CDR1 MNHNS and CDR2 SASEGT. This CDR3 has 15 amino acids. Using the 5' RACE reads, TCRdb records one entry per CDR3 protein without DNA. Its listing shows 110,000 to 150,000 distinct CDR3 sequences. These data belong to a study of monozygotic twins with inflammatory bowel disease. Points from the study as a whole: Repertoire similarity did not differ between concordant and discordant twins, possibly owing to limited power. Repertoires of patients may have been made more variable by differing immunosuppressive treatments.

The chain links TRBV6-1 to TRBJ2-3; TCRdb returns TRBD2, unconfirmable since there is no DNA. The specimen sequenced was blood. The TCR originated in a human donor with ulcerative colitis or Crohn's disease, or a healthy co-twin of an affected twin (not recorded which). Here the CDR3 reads CASSRLAGGSDTQYF.